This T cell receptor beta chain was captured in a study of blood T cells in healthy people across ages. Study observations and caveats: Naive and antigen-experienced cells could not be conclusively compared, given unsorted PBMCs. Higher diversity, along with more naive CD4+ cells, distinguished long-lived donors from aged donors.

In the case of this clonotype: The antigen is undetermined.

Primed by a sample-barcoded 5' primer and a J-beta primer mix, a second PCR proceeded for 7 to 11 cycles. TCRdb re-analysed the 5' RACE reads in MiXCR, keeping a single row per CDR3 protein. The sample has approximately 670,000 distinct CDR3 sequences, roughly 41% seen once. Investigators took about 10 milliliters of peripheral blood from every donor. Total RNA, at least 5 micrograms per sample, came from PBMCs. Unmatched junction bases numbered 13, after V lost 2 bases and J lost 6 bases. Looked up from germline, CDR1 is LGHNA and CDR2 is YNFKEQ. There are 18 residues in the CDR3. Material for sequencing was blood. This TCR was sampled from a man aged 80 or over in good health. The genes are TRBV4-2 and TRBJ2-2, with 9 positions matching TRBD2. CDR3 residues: CASSQNFPGTSMSGELFF. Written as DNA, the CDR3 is TGTGCCAGCAGCCAAAACTTTCCCGGGACTAGCATGTCCGGGGAGCTGTTTTTT.